This entry describes one TCR beta chain. Adults between about 18 and 95 years of age took part from under 30 US areas. All recovered Cohort 3 donors got two negative PCRs, got clearance, or saw symptom resolution. The data belong to a study of blood T cell repertoires in COVID-19. V was pared by 0 bases and J by 7 bases, with 17 bases between. CDR3 length equals 15 residues. Germline assignment: CDR1 SGHRS and CDR2 YFSETQ. Produced via immunoSEQ multiplex PCR; TCRdb's table is partial and in-frame only. The table has roughly 330,000 clones, about 87% seen once. The chain joins TRBV5-1 to TRBJ2-7, with a possible D match to TRBD1 (6 bases). The sequenced sample consisted of PBMCs or T cells enriched from blood (not recorded which). The source of this sequence is a woman aged 25 to 39 who had recovered from COVID-19. CDR3: CASSLEGTTLGEQYF. As DNA, the CDR3 is TGCGCCAGCAGCTTGGAAGGGACAACATTGGGGGAGCAGTACTTC.